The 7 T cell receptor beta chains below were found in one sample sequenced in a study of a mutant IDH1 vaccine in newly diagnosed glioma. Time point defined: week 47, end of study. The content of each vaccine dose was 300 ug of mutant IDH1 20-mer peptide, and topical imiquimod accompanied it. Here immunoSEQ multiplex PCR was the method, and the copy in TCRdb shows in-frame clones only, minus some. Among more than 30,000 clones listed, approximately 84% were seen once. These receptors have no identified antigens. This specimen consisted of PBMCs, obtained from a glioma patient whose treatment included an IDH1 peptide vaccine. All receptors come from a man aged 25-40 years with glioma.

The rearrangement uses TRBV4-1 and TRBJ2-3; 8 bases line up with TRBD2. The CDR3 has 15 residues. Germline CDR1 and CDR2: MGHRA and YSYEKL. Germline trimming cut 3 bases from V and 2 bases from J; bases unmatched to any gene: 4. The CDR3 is CASSQRGVDTDTQYF. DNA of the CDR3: TGCGCCAGCAGCCAGCGGGGGGTCGACACAGATACGCAGTATTTT.

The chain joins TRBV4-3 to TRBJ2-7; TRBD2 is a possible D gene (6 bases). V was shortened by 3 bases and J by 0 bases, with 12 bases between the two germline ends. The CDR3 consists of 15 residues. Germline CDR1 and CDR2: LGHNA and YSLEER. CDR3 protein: CASSQTRGSSYEQYF. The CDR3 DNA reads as TGCGCCAGCAGCCAGACCCGGGGGAGCTCCTACGAGCAGTACTTC.

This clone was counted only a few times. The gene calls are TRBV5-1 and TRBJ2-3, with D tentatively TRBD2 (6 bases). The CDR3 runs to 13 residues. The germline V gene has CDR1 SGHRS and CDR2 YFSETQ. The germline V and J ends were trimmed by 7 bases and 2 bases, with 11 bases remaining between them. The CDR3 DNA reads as TGCGCCAGCGGGGGGACGGTCACAGATACGCAGTATTTT. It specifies CASGGTVTDTQYF.

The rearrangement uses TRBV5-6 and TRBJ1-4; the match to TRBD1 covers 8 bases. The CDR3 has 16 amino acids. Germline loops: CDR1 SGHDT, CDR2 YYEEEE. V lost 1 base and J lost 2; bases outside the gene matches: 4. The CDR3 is CASSLTGGATNEKLFF. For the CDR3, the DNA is TGTGCCAGCAGCTTGACAGGGGGTGCCACTAATGAAAAACTGTTTTTT. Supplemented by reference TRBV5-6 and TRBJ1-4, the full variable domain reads DAGVTQSPTHLIKTRGQQVTLRCSPKSGHDTVSWYQQALGQGPQFIFQYYEEEERQRGNFPDRFSGHQFPNYSSELNVNALLLGDSALYLCASSLTGGATNEKLFFGSGTQLSVL.

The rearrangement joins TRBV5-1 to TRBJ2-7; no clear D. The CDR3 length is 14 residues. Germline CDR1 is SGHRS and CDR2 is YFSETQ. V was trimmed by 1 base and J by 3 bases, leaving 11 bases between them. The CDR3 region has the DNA TGCGCCAGCAGCTTGAGTGTGCGCAACTACGAGCAGTACTTC. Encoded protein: CASSLSVRNYEQYF.

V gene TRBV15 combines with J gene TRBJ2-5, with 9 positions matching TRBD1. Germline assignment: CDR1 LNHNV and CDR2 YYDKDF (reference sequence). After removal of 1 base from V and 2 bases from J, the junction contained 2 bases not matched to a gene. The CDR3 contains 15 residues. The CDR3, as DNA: TGTGCCACCAGCAGAGGCGGACAGGGGCAAGAGACCCAGTACTTC. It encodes CATSRGGQGQETQYF.

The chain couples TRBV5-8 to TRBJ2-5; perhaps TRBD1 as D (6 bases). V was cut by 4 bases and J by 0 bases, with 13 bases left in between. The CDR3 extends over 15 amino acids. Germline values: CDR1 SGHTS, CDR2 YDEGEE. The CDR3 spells CASSKGTTYQETQYF. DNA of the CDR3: TGTGCCAGCAGCAAGGGGACAACGTACCAAGAGACCCAGTACTTC.